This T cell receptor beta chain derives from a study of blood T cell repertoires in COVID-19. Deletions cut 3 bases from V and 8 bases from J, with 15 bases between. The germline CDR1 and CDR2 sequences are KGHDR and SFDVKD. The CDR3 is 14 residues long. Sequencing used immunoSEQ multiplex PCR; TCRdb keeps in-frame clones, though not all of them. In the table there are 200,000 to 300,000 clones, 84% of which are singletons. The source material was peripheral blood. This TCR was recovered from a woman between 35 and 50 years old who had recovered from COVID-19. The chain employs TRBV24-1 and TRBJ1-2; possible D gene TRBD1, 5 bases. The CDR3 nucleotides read TGTGCCACCAGTGATCCGCGGGGCATTGGGGGCTACACCTTC. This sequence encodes CATSDPRGIGGYTF.